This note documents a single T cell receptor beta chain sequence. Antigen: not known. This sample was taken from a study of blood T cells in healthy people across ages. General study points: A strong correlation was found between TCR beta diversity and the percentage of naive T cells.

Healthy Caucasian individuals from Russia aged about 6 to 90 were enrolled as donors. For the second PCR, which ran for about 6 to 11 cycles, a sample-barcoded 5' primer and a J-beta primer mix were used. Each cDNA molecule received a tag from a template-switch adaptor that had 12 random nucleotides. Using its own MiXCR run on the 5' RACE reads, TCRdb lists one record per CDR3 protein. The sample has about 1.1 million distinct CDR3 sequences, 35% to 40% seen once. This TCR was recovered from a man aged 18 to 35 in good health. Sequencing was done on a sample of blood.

The DNA for the CDR3 is TGTGCCAGCGCCTTCCCCCCTGAGTACAATGAGCAGTACTTC. This encodes CASAFPPEYNEQYF. The chain uses TRBV7-3 and TRBJ2-4; D is unresolved. Germline V gene lookup returns CDR1 SGHTA and CDR2 FQGTGA. The CDR3 runs to 14 residues. Trimming took off 8 bases at V and 13 bases at J, with 24 bases between the two ends.